This TCR beta chain was sequenced for a study of cytomegalovirus exposure and HLA in healthy donors. Amplification used 60 Vbeta primers and 13 Jbeta primers. Data came from immunoSEQ multiplex PCR; TCRdb stores just in-frame clones and leaves some out. Of about 110,000 clones in the sample, 82% are singletons; the top ten hold approximately 1.5%. With respect to this clone: Antigen unknown.

Whole-study findings and limits: Some V segments could not be told apart, so they were left out, TRBV6-2 and TRBV6-3 among them. Sequences of the TCR beta chain were said to predict the HLA-A and HLA-B alleles of most subjects accurately. Cytomegalovirus status was reportedly diagnosed by the classifier with high sensitivity and specificity. In a later analysis, DRB1 alleles had the most associated TCRs; HLA-C alleles the fewest.

Germline V gives CDR1 SGDLS, CDR2 YYNGEE. V dropped 3 bases and J dropped 1 base, with 13 bases sitting between them. CDR3 size: 16 residues. This sequence was found in a man in his forties or fifties in good health and CMV-seronegative. Sequencing was performed on PBMCs. The chain recombines TRBV9 with TRBJ1-4; D is possibly TRBD1 (6 bases). The CDR3 protein is CASSGVGAGTNEKLFF. The CDR3 bases are TGTGCCAGCAGCGGGGTGGGGGCAGGAACTAATGAAAAACTGTTTTTT.